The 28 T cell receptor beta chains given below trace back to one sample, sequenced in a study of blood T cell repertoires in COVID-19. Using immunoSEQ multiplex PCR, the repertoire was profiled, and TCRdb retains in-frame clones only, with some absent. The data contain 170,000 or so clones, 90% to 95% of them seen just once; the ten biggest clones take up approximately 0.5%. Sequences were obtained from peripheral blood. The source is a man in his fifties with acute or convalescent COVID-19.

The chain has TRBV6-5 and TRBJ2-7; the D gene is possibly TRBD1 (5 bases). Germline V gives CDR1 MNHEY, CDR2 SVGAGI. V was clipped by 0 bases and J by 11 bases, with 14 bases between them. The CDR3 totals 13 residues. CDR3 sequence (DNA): TGTGCCAGCAGTTACTCGCCGCAGGGAAGAAAGTACGTC. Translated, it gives CASSYSPQGRKYV.

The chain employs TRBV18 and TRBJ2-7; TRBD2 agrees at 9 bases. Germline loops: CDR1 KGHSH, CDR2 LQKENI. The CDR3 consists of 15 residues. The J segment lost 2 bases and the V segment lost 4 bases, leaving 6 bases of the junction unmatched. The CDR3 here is CASSLGLAPTYEQYF. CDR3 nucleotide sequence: TGTGCCAGCTCACTTGGACTAGCGCCTACCTACGAGCAGTACTTC.

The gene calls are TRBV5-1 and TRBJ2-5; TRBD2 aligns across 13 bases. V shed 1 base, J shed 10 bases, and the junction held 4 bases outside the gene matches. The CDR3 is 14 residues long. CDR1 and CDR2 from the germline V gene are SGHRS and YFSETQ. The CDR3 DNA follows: TGCGCCAGCAGCTTGACTAGCGGGGGGGCCGTCCAGTACTTC. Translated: CASSLTSGGAVQYF.

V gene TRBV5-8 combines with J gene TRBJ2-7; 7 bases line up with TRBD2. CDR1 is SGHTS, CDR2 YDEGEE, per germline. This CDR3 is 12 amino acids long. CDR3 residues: CASSLGGYEQYV. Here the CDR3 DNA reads TGTGCCAGCAGTTTGGGAGGGTACGAGCAGTACGTC.

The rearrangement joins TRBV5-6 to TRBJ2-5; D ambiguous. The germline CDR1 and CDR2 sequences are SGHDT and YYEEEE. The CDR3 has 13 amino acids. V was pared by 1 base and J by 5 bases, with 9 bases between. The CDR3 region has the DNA TGTGCCAGCAGCTTGACGACCGGGGAGACCCAGTACTTC. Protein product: CASSLTTGETQYF.

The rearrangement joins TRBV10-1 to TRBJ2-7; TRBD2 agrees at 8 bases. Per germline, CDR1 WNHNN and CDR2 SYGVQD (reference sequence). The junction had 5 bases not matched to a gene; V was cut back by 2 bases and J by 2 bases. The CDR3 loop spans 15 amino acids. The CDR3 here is CASSEGTSGTYEQYF. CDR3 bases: TGCGCCAGCAGTGAGGGTACTAGCGGCACCTACGAGCAGTACTTC.

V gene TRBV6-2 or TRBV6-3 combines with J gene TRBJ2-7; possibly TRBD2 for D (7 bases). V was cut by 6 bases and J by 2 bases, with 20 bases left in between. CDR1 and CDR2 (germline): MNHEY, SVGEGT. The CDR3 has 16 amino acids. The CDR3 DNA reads TGTGCCAGCAGCCCTGGGGGGGGCGAAACACCCTACGAGCAGTACGTC. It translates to CASSPGGGETPYEQYV.

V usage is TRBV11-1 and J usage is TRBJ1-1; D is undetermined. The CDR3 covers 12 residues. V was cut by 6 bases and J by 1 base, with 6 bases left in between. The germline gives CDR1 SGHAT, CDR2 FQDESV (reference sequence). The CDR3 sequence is CASSSQNTEAFF. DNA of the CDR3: TGTGCCAGCAGTTCACAGAACACTGAAGCTTTCTTT.

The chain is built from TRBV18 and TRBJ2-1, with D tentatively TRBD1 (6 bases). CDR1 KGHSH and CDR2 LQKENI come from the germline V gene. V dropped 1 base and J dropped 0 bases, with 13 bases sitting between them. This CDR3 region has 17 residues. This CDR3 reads CASSPRTDKSSYNEQFF. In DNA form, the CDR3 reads TGTGCCAGCTCACCACGGACAGATAAAAGCTCCTACAATGAGCAGTTCTTC. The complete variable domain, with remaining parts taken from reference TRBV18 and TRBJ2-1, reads NAGVMQNPRHLVRRRGQEARLRCSPMKGHSHVYWYRQLPEEGLKFMVYLQKENIIDESGMPKERFSAEFPKEGPSILRIQQVVRGDSAAYFCASSPRTDKSSYNEQFFGPGTRLTVL.

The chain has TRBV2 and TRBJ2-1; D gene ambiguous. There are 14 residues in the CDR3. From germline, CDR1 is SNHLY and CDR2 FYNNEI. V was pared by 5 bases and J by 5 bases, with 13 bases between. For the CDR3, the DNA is TGTGCCAGCAGTCCTAGACGATTTAACAATGAGCAGTTCTTC. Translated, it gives CASSPRRFNNEQFF.

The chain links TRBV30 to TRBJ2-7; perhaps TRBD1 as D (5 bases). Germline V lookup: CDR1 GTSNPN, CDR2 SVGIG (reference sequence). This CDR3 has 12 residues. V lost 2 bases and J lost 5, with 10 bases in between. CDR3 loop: CAWSTRDNEQYF. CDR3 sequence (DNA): TGTGCCTGGAGTACCAGGGATAACGAGCAGTACTTC.

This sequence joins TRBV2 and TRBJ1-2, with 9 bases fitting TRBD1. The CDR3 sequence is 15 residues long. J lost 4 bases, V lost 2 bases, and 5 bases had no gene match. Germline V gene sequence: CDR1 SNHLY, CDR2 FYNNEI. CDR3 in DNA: TGTGCCAGCAGTGAACGACAGGGGGAAGGCTATGGCTACACCTTC. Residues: CASSERQGEGYGYTF.

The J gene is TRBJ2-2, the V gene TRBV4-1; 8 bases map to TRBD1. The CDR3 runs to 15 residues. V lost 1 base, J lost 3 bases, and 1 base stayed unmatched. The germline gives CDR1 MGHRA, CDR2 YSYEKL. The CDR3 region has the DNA TGCGCCAGCAGCCAAGTGGACAGGGACACCGGGGAGCTGTTTTTT. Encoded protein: CASSQVDRDTGELFF.

Here the CDR3 reads CASSALTGQETQYF. The CDR3 bases are TGCGCCAGCAGCGCGTTGACAGGGCAAGAGACCCAGTACTTC. The genes are TRBV5-1 and TRBJ2-5, with 7 nucleotides matching TRBD1. The trim removed 4 bases at V and 2 bases at J, leaving 5 bases unmatched. The CDR3 runs to 14 residues. Germline assignment: CDR1 SGHRS and CDR2 YFSETQ.

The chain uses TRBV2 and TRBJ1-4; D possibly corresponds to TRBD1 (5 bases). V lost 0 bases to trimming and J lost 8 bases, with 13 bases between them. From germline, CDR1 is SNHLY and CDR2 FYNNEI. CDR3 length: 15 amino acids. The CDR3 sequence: CASSEAGQGLEKLFF. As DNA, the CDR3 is TGTGCCAGCAGTGAAGCTGGGCAGGGTTTGGAAAAACTGTTTTTT.

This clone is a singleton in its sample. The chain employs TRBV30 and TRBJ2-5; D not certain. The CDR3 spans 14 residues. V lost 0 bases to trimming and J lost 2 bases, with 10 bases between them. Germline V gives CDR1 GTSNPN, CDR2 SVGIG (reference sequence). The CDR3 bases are TGTGCCTGGAGTGTACTGTCCAGGCAAGAGACCCAGTACTTC. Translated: CAWSVLSRQETQYF.

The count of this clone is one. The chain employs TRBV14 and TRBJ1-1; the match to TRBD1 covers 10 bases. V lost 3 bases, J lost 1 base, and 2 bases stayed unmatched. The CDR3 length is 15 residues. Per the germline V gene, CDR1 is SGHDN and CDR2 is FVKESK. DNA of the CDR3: TGTGCCAGCAGCCAGGGACAGGGGACGAACACTGAAGCTTTCTTT. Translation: CASSQGQGTNTEAFF.

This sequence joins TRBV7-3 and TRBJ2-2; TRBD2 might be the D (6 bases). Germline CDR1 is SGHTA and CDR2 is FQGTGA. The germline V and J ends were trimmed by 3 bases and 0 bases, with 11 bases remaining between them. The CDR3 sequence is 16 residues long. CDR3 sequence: CASSLLGGANTGELFF. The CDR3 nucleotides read TGTGCCAGCAGCTTGTTGGGGGGAGCGAACACCGGGGAGCTGTTTTTT.

CDR3 sequence (DNA): TGTGCCAGCAGACCCGGGACAGGGTTTGATGGCTACACCTTC. Encoded protein: CASRPGTGFDGYTF. The genes are TRBV6-5 and TRBJ1-2; 9 nucleotides line up with TRBD1. Looked up from germline, CDR1 is MNHEY and CDR2 is SVGAGI. V shed 6 bases and J 6 bases; nucleotides not matched to a gene: 8. This CDR3 spans 14 amino acids.

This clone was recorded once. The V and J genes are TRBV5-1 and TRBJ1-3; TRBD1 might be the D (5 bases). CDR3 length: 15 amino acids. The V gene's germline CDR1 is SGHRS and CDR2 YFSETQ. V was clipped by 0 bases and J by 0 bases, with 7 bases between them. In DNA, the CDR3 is TGCGCCAGCAGCTTGGGGGGCGCCTCTGGAAACACCATATATTTT. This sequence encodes CASSLGGASGNTIYF.

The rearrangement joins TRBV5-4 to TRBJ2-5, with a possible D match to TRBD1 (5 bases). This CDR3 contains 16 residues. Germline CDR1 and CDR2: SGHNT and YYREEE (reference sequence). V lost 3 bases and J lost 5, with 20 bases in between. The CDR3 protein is CASSYGRTQGSETQYF. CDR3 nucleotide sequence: TGTGCCAGCAGCTATGGAAGAACCCAGGGTTCTGAGACCCAGTACTTC.

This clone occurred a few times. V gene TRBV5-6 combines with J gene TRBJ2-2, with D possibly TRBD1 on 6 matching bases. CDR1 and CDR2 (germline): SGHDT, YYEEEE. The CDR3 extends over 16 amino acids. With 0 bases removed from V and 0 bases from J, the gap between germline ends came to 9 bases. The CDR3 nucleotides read TGTGCCAGCAGCTTGGTAGGACAGCCGAACACCGGGGAGCTGTTTTTT. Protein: CASSLVGQPNTGELFF.

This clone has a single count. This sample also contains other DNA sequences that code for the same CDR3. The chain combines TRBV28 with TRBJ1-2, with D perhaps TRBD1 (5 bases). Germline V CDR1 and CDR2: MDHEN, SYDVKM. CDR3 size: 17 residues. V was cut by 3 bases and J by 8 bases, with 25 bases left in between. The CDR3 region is CASSFWGYGEMGGGYTF. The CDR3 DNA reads TGTGCCAGCAGTTTTTGGGGCTACGGCGAAATGGGTGGGGGCTACACCTTC.

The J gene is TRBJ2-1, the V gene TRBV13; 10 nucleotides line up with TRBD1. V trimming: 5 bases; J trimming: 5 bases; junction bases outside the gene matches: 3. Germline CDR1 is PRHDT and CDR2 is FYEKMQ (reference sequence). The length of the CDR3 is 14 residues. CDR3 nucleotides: TGTGCCAGCAGCCCCGGGACAGGGGACAATGAGCAGTTCTTC. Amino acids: CASSPGTGDNEQFF.

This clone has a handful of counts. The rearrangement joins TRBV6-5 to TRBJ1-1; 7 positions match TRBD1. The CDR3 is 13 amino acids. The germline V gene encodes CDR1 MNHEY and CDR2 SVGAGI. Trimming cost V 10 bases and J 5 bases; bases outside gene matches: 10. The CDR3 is CATKEGGRTEAFF. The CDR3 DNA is TGTGCCACCAAAGAAGGGGGCCGAACTGAAGCTTTCTTT.

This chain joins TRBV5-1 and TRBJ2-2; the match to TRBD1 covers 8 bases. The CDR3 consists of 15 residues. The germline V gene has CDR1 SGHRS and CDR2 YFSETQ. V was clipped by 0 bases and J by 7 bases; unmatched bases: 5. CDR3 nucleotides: TGCGCCAGCAGCTTGGGCCAGGGGGCCTTCGGGGAGCTGTTTTTT. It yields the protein CASSLGQGAFGELFF.

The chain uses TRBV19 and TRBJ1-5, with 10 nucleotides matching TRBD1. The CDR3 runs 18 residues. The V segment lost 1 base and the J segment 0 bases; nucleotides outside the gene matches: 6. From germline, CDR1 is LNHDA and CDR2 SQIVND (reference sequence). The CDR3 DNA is TGTGCCAGTAGTATAGCGACAGGGGGCGGTTATAGCAATCAGCCCCAGCATTTT. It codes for CASSIATGGGYSNQPQHF.

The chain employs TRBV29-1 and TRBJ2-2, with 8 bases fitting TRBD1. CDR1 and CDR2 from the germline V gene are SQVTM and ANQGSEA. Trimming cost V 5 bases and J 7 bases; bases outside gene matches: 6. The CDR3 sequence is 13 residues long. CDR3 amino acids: CSVRQGAVGELFF. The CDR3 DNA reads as TGCAGCGTTCGGCAGGGGGCCGTCGGGGAGCTGTTTTTT.